This TCR beta chain was identified during a study of cytomegalovirus exposure and HLA in healthy donors. Study-level results: Excluded were some V segments that proved indistinguishable, including TRBV6-2 and TRBV6-3. The study found most TCR sequences rare, yet found some public TCRs in many donors. Some highly shared sequence variants likely arose as a pipeline artifact.

A few counts support this clone. The antigen remains unidentified. The PCR contained 60 Vbeta and 13 Jbeta primers. Some clones are missing from TCRdb's copy, which holds only in-frame ones; the method was immunoSEQ multiplex PCR. Counted here are fewer than 200,000 clones, under 75% occurring once; the ten biggest clones make up around 6.8%. The CDR3 is 15 amino acids. The germline CDR1 and CDR2 sequences are LGHNA and YSLEER. J lost 1 base, V lost 4 bases, and 6 bases had no gene match. The TCR originated in a man between 40 and 49 years old in good health and CMV-seropositive. The sequencing input was PBMCs. This sequence joins TRBV4-3 and TRBJ1-1; 7 positions agree with TRBD1. DNA for the CDR3: TGCGCCAGCAGCCGGACGCAGGGGGGGAACACTGAAGCTTTCTTT. Translated: CASSRTQGGNTEAFF.